Listed below are T cell receptor beta chains from one sample, sequenced in a study of human T cells and chemical hapten exposure. Each CDR3 protein gets one entry after TCRdb re-called the RACE reads with MiXCR. The data hold tens of thousands of distinct CDR3 sequences, with 12% observed a single time. This specimen consisted of whole blood, obtained in connection with sensitization to the hapten diphenylcyclopropenone (DPC). These receptor sequences come from a woman in her 40s with alopecia areata. Some clones in this sample may be carry-over from other donors' samples. Both conserved end residues are part of each CDR3. The order of the fields is D gene, J gene, clone size, V gene, CDR3 protein, CDR3 DNA. D genes are given only for firm matches. Part of the rows lack a size; the others show once, few, many or a class for expanded clones.

>.|TRBJ2-1|many|TRBV27
CASSLASTYNEQFF
TGTGCCAGCAGTCTGGCCTCTACGTACAATGAGCAGTTCTTC
>.|TRBJ2-3|many|TRBV2
CASVSLTTADTQYF
TGTGCCAGCGTCTCACTCACCACAGCAGATACGCAGTATTTT
>TRBD2|TRBJ2-1|few|TRBV29-1
CSVLAGGPSREQFF
TGCAGCGTCCTAGCGGGAGGGCCCTCCCGTGAGCAGTTCTTC
>TRBD1|TRBJ2-7|many|TRBV29-1
CSVAQGGDEQYF
TGCAGCGTTGCGCAAGGGGGCGACGAGCAGTACTTC
>TRBD2|TRBJ2-7|few|TRBV28
CASRRLAGAYEQYF
TGTGCCAGCAGGCGACTAGCGGGAGCCTACGAGCAGTACTTC
>.|TRBJ2-3|.|TRBV21-1
CATTEEADTQYF
TGTGCCACCACCGAGGAAGCAGATACGCAGTATTTT
>.|TRBJ1-2|.|TRBV5-6
CASSPPGTFGYTF
TGTGCCAGCAGCCCCCCGGGGACCTTTGGCTACACCTTC
>.|TRBJ2-7|many|TRBV7-9
CASSRDAAYEQYF
TGTGCCAGCAGCCGGGACGCTGCCTACGAGCAGTACTTC
>.|TRBJ1-3|many|TRBV18
CASSAETAASGNTIYF
TGTGCCAGCTCCGCCGAGACAGCAGCCTCTGGAAACACCATATATTTT
>TRBD1|TRBJ2-7|many|TRBV28
CASSLGDRWYF
TGTGCCAGCAGTTTGGGGGACAGGTGGTACTTC
>.|TRBJ2-7|many|TRBV28
CASSSEGFLSYEQYF
TGTGCCAGCAGTTCTGAGGGGTTTTTGTCCTACGAGCAGTACTTC
>.|TRBJ1-2|few|TRBV5-1
CASSPDGVYGYTF
TGCGCCAGCAGCCCGGACGGGGTCTATGGCTACACCTTC
>.|TRBJ2-5|.|TRBV7-6
CASSLGGLETQYF
TGTGCCAGCAGCTTAGGGGGGTTAGAGACCCAGTACTTC
>.|TRBJ2-3|many|TRBV7-2
CASSPAVLEQGTQYF
TGTGCCAGCAGCCCAGCAGTACTCGAGCAGGGTACGCAGTATTTT
>.|TRBJ2-2|few|TRBV6-2/TRBV6-3
CATKRGVDTGELFF
TGTGCCACCAAAAGGGGAGTCGACACCGGGGAGCTGTTTTTT
>TRBD2|TRBJ2-1|many|TRBV2
CASSSKGLGPGDEQFF
TGTGCCAGCAGTTCTAAGGGACTAGGGCCCGGGGATGAGCAGTTCTTC
>.|TRBJ1-3|many|TRBV7-8
CASSIRGVGNTIYF
TGTGCCAGCAGCATCCGTGGGGTTGGAAACACCATATATTTT
>.|TRBJ2-1|many|TRBV10-1
CASSESLTRSSYNEQFF
TGCGCCAGCAGTGAGTCGCTGACAAGGAGCTCCTACAATGAGCAGTTCTTC
>.|TRBJ1-6|many|TRBV7-9
CASSSLMNNSPLHF
TGTGCCAGCAGCTCGCTTATGAATAATTCACCCCTCCACTTT
>.|TRBJ1-6|few|TRBV19
CASSITRDNSPLHF
TGTGCCAGTAGTATAACTCGGGACAATTCACCCCTCCACTTT
>.|TRBJ2-5|many|TRBV20-1
CSANNRDGYLETQYF
TGCAGTGCTAACAACAGGGACGGTTATTTGGAGACCCAGTACTTC
>.|TRBJ1-4|many|TRBV9
CASSSMGGFRTNEKLFF
TGTGCCAGCAGCTCTATGGGAGGATTCCGAACTAATGAAAAACTGTTTTTT
>.|TRBJ2-7|many|TRBV6-2/TRBV6-3
CASSYPDYEQYF
TGTGCCAGCAGTTACCCGGACTACGAGCAGTACTTC
>.|TRBJ2-1|few|TRBV29-1
CSGDFAYNEQFF
TGCAGCGGGGACTTCGCCTACAATGAGCAGTTCTTC
>.|TRBJ1-5|many|TRBV20-1
CSARGFLDQPQHF
TGCAGTGCTAGAGGCTTCTTGGATCAGCCCCAGCATTTT
>.|TRBJ2-1|many|TRBV12-3/TRBV12-4
CASSQDSYNEQFF
TGTGCCAGCAGTCAGGACAGCTACAATGAGCAGTTCTTC
>.|TRBJ2-7|many|TRBV24-1
CATSGSGGPKPTYEQYF
TGTGCCACCAGTGGTTCGGGCGGACCCAAACCCACCTACGAGCAGTACTTC
>TRBD2|TRBJ2-7|.|TRBV5-5
CASSLQTSGIYEQYF
TGTGCCAGCAGCCTCCAGACTAGCGGGATCTACGAGCAGTACTTC
>.|TRBJ2-3|many|TRBV7-6
CASSLVGGTDTQYF
TGTGCCAGCAGCTTAGTCGGGGGAACAGATACGCAGTATTTT
>.|TRBJ1-5|many|TRBV6-2/TRBV6-3
CASSYPTSQPQHF
TGTGCCAGCAGTTACCCCACAAGTCAGCCCCAGCATTTT
>.|TRBJ2-2|.|TRBV10-2
CASSESISGELFF
TGCGCCAGCAGTGAGTCTATCTCCGGGGAGCTGTTTTTT
>.|TRBJ2-4|.|TRBV4-1
CASSQGQGPKSRNIQYF
TGCGCCAGCAGCCAGGGTCAGGGGCCCAAATCACGCAACATTCAGTACTTC
>TRBD2|TRBJ2-2|many|TRBV2
CASSGGLVGELFF
TGTGCCAGCAGCGGCGGACTAGTTGGGGAGCTGTTTTTT
>.|TRBJ2-1|.|TRBV29-1
CSVDLDYNEQFF
TGCAGCGTTGACCTAGACTACAATGAGCAGTTCTTC
>.|TRBJ2-1|few|TRBV15
CATSRETGNEQFF
TGTGCCACCAGCAGAGAAACAGGCAATGAGCAGTTCTTC
>TRBD2|TRBJ2-1|many|TRBV7-2
CASSFAGGPYNEQFF
TGTGCCAGCAGCTTTGCGGGAGGGCCCTACAATGAGCAGTTCTTC
>.|TRBJ2-1|medium-sized|TRBV28
CASSALKVLYEQFF
TGTGCCAGCAGTGCACTGAAAGTTTTATATGAGCAGTTCTTC
>.|TRBJ1-1|.|TRBV2
CASSEVSLQSNTEAFF
TGTGCCAGCAGTGAAGTGTCTCTACAGTCGAACACTGAAGCTTTCTTT
>.|TRBJ2-2|many|TRBV12-3/TRBV12-4
CASSLTNTGELFF
TGTGCCAGCAGCCTGACAAACACCGGGGAGCTGTTTTTT
>TRBD1|TRBJ2-5|many|TRBV27
CASSLPGQGVETQYF
TGTGCCAGCAGTCTTCCGGGACAGGGGGTAGAGACCCAGTACTTC
>TRBD1|TRBJ2-6|.|TRBV10-3
CAISGGQVPGANVLTF
TGTGCCATCAGTGGGGGACAGGTACCTGGGGCCAACGTCCTGACTTTC
>TRBD1|TRBJ1-1|.|TRBV4-1
CASSQAGQGTTEAFF
TGCGCCAGCAGCCAAGCGGGACAGGGTACCACTGAAGCTTTCTTT
>TRBD1|TRBJ2-7|many|TRBV7-9
CASSRSGQGFYEQYF
TGTGCCAGCAGCCGCTCGGGACAGGGATTCTACGAGCAGTACTTC
>.|TRBJ1-2|few|TRBV29-1
CSYGPGTYGYTF
TGCAGCTACGGTCCAGGAACCTATGGCTACACCTTC
>.|TRBJ1-1|few|TRBV11-2
CASSLVTLAPGAEAFF
TGTGCCAGCAGCTTAGTGACCCTAGCCCCTGGGGCTGAAGCTTTCTTT
>TRBD1|TRBJ1-1|many|TRBV27
CASKPGQGMNTEAFF
TGTGCCAGCAAGCCGGGACAGGGAATGAACACTGAAGCTTTCTTT
>TRBD2|TRBJ2-5|many|TRBV29-1
CSANTGGAQETQYF
TGCAGCGCCAATACGGGAGGGGCCCAAGAGACCCAGTACTTC
>TRBD1|TRBJ2-7|many|TRBV2
CASSGGQGVYEQYF
TGTGCCAGCAGTGGGGGACAGGGGGTGTACGAGCAGTACTTC
>TRBD2|TRBJ2-5|.|TRBV9
CASSVEGGLAQYF
TGTGCCAGCAGCGTAGAGGGGGGACTAGCCCAATACTTC
>.|TRBJ2-2|few|TRBV7-8
CASSLVWQGFHDTGELFF
TGTGCCAGCAGCTTAGTTTGGCAGGGGTTTCACGACACCGGGGAGCTGTTTTTT
>.|TRBJ2-7|many|TRBV2
CASSEGTSYEQYF
TGTGCCAGCAGTGAAGGCACCTCCTACGAGCAGTACTTC
>.|TRBJ1-6|many|TRBV19
CASSFSLINYNSPLHF
TGTGCCAGTAGTTTCAGCCTTATCAACTATAATTCACCCCTCCACTTT
>.|TRBJ2-6|few|TRBV6-4
CASSDRTGANVLTF
TGTGCCAGCAGTGATCGGACTGGGGCCAACGTCCTGACTTTC
>TRBD2|TRBJ2-5|many|TRBV3-1
CASSETSGRTGETQYF
TGTGCCAGCAGCGAGACTAGCGGGAGGACTGGGGAGACCCAGTACTTC
>.|TRBJ2-5|few|TRBV9
CASNLQGDETQYF
TGTGCCAGCAACCTACAGGGAGATGAGACCCAGTACTTC